This T cell receptor beta chain was obtained from a study of T cell repertoires in cytomegalovirus infection. Study at large: TCR beta signatures that were public indicated CMV infection and matching HLA type. Findings and limits, study-wide: Accumulated public TCR beta family frequency recognized individuals carrying CMV together with the relevant HLA. HLA-C-restricted TCR beta clonotypes specific for CMV led the ex vivo response.

Remarks on this clonotype: Antigen: not known.

MiXCR, applied by TCRdb to the reads, yields one record per CDR3 protein. The profile shows about 530,000 distinct CDR3 sequences, 26% of them singletons. This CDR3 is built from 14 residues. The J segment lost 5 bases and the V segment lost 3 bases, leaving 7 bases of the junction unmatched. Per germline, CDR1 MDHEN and CDR2 SYDVKM. This sequence was found in a human donor in good health (CMV status not recorded). Some clones in this sample may be carry-over from other donors' samples. The J gene is TRBJ2-7, the V gene TRBV28; 7 bases align to TRBD1. The sample was PBMCs. The CDR3 DNA reads TGTGCCAGCAGTTTGTCTTCAGGGGGAGACGAGCAGTACTTC. This encodes CASSLSSGGDEQYF.